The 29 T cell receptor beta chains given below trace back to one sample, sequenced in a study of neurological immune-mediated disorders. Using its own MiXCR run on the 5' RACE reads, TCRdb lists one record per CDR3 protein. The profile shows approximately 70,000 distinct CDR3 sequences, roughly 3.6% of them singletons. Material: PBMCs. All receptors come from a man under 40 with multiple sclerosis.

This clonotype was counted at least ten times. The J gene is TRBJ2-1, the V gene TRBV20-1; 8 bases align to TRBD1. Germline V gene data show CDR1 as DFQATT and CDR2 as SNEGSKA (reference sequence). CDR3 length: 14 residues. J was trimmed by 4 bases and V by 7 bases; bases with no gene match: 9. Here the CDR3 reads CSGNGQGPYNEQFF. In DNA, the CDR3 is TGCAGTGGAAACGGACAGGGCCCTTACAATGAGCAGTTCTTC.

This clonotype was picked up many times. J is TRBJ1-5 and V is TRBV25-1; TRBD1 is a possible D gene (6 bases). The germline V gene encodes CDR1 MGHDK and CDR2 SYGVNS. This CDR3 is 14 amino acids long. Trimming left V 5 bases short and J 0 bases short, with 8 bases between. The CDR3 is CASSPQGSNQPQHF. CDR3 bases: TGTGCCAGCAGTCCACAGGGTAGCAATCAGCCCCAGCATTTT.

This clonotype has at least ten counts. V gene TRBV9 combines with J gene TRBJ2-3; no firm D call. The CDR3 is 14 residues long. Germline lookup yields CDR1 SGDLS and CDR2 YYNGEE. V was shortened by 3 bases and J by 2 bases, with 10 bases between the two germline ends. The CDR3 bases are TGTGCCAGCAGCGCGGACCTTACCACAGATACGCAGTATTTT. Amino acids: CASSADLTTDTQYF.

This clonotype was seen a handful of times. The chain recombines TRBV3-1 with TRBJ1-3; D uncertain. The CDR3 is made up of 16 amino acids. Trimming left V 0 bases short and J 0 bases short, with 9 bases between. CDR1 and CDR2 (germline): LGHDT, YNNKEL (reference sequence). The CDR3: CASSQDLPNSGNTIYF. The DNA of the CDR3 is TGTGCCAGCAGCCAAGATCTCCCCAACTCTGGAAACACCATATATTTT.

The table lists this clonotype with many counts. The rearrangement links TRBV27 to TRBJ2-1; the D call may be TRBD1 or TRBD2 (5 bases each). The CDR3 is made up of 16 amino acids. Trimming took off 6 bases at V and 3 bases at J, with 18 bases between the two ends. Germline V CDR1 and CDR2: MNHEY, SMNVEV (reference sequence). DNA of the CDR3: TGTGCCAGCAGCCCTATTTGGGGGATTAGCTACAATGAGCAGTTCTTC. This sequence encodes CASSPIWGISYNEQFF.

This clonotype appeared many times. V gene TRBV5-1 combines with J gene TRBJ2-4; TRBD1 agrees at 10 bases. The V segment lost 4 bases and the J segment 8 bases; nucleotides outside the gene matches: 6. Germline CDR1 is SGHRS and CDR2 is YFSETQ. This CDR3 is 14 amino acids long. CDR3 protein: CASSIGQGGDIQYF. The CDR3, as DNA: TGCGCCAGCAGCATAGGACAGGGGGGGGACATTCAGTACTTC.

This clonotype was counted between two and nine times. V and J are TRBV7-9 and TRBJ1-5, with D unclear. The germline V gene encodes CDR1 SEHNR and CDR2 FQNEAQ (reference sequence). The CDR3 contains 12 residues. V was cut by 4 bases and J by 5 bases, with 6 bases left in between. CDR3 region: CASSSTYQPQHF. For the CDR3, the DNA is TGTGCCAGCAGCTCAACGTATCAGCCCCAGCATTTT. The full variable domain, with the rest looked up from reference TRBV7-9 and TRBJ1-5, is DTGVSQNPRHKITKRGQNVTFRCDPISEHNRLYWYRQTLGQGPEFLTYFQNEAQLEKSRLLSDRFSAERPKGSFSTLEIQRTEQGDSAMYLCASSSTYQPQHFGDGTRLSIL.

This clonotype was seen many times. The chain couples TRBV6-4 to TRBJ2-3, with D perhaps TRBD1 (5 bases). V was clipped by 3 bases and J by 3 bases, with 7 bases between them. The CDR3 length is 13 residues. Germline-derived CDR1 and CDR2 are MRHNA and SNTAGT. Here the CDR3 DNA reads TGTGCCAGCAGTGAACAGGAAACAGATACGCAGTATTTT. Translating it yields CASSEQETDTQYF.

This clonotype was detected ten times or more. The CDR3 is CASSQDRGLGVSREQYF. The DNA of the CDR3 is TGTGCCAGCAGCCAAGATAGGGGACTAGGAGTGAGTCGGGAGCAGTACTTC. The rearrangement links TRBV4-2 to TRBJ2-7; 8 nucleotides line up with TRBD2. This CDR3 comprises 17 residues. V shed 0 bases, J shed 7 bases, and the junction held 14 bases outside the gene matches. Germline V gene sequence: CDR1 LGHNA, CDR2 YNFKEQ.

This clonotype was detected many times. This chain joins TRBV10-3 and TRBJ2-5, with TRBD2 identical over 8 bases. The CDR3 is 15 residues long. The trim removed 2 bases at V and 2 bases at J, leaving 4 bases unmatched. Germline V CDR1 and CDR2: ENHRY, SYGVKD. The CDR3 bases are TGTGCCATCAGTGAGGCGGGGGGCGAACAAGAGACCCAGTACTTC. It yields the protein CAISEAGGEQETQYF.

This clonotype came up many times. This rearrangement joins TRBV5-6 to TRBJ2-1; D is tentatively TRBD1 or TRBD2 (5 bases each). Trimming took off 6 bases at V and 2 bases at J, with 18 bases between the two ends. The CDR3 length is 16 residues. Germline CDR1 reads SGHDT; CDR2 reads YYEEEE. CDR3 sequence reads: CASTLSSGTAYNEQFF. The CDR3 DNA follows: TGTGCCAGCACCCTTTCTTCCGGGACGGCCTACAATGAGCAGTTCTTC.

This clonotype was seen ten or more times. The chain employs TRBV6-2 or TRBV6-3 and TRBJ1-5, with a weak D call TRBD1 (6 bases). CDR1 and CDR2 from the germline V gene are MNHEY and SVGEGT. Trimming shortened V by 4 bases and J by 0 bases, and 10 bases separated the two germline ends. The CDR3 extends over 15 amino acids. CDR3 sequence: CASSSGQYSNQPQHF. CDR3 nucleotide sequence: TGTGCCAGCAGTTCAGGACAGTATAGCAATCAGCCCCAGCATTTT.

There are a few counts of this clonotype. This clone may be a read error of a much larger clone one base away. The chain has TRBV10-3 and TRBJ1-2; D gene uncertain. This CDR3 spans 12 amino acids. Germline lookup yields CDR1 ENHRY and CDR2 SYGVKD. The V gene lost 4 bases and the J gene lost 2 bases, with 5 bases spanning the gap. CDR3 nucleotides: TGTGCCATCAGTGCGGGAAACTATGGCTACACCTTC. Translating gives CAISAGNYGYTF.

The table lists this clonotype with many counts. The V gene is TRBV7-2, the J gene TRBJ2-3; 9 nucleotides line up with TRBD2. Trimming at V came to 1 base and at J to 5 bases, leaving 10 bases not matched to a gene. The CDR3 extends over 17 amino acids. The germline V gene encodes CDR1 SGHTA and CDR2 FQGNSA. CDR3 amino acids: CASSLESGRGGIDTQYF. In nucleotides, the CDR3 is TGTGCCAGCAGCTTAGAGTCTGGGCGGGGGGGCATAGATACGCAGTATTTT.

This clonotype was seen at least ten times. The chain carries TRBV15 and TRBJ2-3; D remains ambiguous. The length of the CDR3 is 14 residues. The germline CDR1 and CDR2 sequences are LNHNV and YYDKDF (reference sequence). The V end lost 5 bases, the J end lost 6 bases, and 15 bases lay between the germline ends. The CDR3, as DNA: TGTGCCACCAGCTCCCGGGCAGCAGCCGATACGCAGTATTTT. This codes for CATSSRAAADTQYF.

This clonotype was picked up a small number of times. CDR3 in amino acids: CASSANRGVFDGYTF. The DNA of the CDR3 is TGTGCCAGCAGCGCAAACAGGGGGGTATTCGATGGCTACACCTTC. This chain links TRBV11-2 with TRBJ1-2; 8 bases map to TRBD1. The ends lost 5 bases at V and 6 bases at J; junction bases unmatched: 11. This CDR3 is 15 amino acids long. Germline V gene lookup returns CDR1 SGHAT and CDR2 FQNNGV.

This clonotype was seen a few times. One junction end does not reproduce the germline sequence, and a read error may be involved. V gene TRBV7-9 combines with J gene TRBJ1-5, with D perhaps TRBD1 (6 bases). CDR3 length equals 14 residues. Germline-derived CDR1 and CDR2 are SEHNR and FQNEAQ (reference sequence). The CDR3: CASSSTGINQPQNF. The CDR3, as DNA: TGTGCCAGCAGCTCAACAGGGATAAATCAGCCCCAGAATTTT.

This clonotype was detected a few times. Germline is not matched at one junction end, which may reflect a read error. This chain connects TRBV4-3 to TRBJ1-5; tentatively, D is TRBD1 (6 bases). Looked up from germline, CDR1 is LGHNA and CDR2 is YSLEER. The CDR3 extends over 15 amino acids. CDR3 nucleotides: TGCGCCAGCAGCCAAGATCCGACAGGTGGCCAGCCCCAGAATTTT. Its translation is CASSQDPTGGQPQNF.

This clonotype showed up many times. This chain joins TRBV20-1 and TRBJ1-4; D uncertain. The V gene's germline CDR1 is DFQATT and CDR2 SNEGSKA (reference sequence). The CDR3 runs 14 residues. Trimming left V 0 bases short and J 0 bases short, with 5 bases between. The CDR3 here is CSARDITTNEKLFF. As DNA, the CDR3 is TGCAGTGCTAGAGATATTACAACTAATGAAAAACTGTTTTTT.

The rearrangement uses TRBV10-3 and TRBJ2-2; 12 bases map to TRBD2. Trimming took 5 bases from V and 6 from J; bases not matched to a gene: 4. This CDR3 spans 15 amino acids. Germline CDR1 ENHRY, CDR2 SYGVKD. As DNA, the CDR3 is TGTGCCATCAGTACCGGGACTAGCGGGCCCGGGGAGCTGTTTTTT. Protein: CAISTGTSGPGELFF.

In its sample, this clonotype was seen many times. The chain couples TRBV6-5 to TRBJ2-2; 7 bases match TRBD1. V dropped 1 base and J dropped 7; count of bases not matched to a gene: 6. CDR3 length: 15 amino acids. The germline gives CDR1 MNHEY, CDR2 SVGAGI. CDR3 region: CASSYFNRDSGELFF. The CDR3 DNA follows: TGTGCCAGCAGTTACTTCAACAGGGACAGCGGGGAGCTGTTTTTT.

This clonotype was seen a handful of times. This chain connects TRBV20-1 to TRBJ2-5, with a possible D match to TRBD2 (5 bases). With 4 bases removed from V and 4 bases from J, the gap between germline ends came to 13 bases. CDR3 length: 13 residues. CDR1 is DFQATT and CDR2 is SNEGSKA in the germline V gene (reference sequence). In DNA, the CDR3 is TGCAGTGCTACCTCTTCGGGAACAGAGACCCAGTACTTC. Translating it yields CSATSSGTETQYF.

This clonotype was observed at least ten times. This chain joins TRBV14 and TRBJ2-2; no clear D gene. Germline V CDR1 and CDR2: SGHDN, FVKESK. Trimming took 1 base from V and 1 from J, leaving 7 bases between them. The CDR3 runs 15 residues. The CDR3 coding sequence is TGTGCCAGCAGCCAAGCCTCAGTGAACACCGGGGAGCTGTTTTTT. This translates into CASSQASVNTGELFF.

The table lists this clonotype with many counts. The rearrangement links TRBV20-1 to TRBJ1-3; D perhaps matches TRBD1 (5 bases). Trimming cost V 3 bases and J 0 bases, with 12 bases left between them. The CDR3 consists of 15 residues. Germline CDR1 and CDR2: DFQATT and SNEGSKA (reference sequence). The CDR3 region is CSARRTPSSGNTIYF. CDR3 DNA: TGCAGTGCTAGGAGGACACCGAGCTCTGGAAACACCATATATTTT.

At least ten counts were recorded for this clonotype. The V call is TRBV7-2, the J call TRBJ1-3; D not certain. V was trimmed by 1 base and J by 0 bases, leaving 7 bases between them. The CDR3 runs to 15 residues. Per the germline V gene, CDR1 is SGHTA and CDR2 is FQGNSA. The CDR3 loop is CASSLGWSSGNTIYF. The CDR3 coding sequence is TGTGCCAGCAGCTTAGGGTGGTCCTCTGGAAACACCATATATTTT.

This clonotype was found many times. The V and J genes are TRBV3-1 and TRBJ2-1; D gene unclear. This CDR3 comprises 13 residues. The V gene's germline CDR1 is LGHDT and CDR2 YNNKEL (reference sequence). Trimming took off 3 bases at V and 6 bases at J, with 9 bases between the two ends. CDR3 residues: CASSHVGFNEQFF. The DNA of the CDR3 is TGTGCCAGCAGCCATGTTGGGTTCAATGAGCAGTTCTTC.

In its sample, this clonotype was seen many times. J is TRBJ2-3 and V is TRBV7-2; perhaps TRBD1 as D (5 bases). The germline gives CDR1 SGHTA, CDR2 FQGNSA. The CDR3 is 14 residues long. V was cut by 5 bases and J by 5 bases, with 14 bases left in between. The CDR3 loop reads CASSTRQKGDTQYF. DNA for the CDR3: TGTGCCAGCAGCACACGACAGAAGGGAGATACGCAGTATTTT.

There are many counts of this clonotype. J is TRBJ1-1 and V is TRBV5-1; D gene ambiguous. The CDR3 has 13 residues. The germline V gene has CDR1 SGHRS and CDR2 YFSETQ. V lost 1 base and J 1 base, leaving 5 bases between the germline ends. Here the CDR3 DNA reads TGCGCCAGCAGCTTGATCCCGAACACTGAAGCTTTCTTT. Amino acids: CASSLIPNTEAFF.

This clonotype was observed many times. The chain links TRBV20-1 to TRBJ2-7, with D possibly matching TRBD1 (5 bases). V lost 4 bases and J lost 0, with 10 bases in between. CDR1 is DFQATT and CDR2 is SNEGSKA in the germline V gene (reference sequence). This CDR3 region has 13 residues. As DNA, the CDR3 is TGCAGTGCTAAGGGGCAGAGCTCCTACGAGCAGTACTTC. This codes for CSAKGQSSYEQYF.